The entry that follows covers one T cell receptor (beta chain) sequence. What it recognizes is unknown. The data were taken from a study of cytomegalovirus exposure and HLA in healthy donors. General study findings and limits: Most sequenced TCRs were rare (though some public TCRs occurred in many donors). Cytomegalovirus status was reportedly diagnosed by the classifier with high specificity and sensitivity.

TCRdb's copy holds only in-frame clones and misses some; the assay was immunoSEQ multiplex PCR. Found here are about 180,000 clones, less than 85% of them singletons; the top ten hold 16%. This CDR3 is built from 18 residues. Germline CDR1 reads SEHNR; CDR2 reads FQNEAQ (reference sequence). V lost 4 bases to trimming and J lost 7 bases; unmatched junction nucleotides: 14. The sequencing input was PBMCs. The chain couples TRBV7-9 to TRBJ2-1, with 12 bases aligning to TRBD1. This TCR was recovered from a man between 18 and 35 years old in good health and CMV-seropositive. In DNA, the CDR3 is TGTGCCAGCAGCTCCCACTTGGGACAGGGGGCGAGCATGAATGAGCAGTTCTTC. It yields the protein CASSSHLGQGASMNEQFF.